The rows below give T cell receptor beta chains drawn from one sample of a study of blood T cell repertoires in COVID-19. TCRdb's table, derived via immunoSEQ multiplex PCR, lists solely in-frame clones and lacks some. The sample lists under 130,000 clones, 80% to 90% occurring once. Source material: peripheral blood. The receptors were sampled from an elderly woman with acute or convalescent COVID-19. CDR3s include the opening cysteine and the closing phenylalanine or tryptophan. D genes are given only for firm matches. Expanded clones get a size class; other rows say once, few or many, or leave the size out.

TRBV5-1,TRBJ1-1,16,-,TRBD1,TGCGCCAGCAGCTTTGGACAGGGAGGGTTGAACACTGAAGCTTTCTTT,CASSFGQGGLNTEAFF
TRBV11-2,TRBJ2-3,18,once,TRBD2,TGTGCCAGCAGCGGCCATCTGGAATGGCGGGGGGGAACAGATACGCAGTATTTT,CASSGHLEWRGGTDTQYF
TRBV7-9,TRBJ2-1,15,-,TRBD1,TGTGCCAGCAGCATTTGGGACAGGGAAGCGGATGAGCAGTTCTTC,CASSIWDREADEQFF
TRBV3-1/TRBV3-2,TRBJ1-2,11,-,-,TGTGCCAGCTGGGGGCTTGGTGGCTACACCTTC,CASWGLGGYTF
TRBV5-6,TRBJ1-5,13,once,-,TGTGCCAGCGCCTCCGGGGCACAGGGGCCCCAGCATTTT,CASASGAQGPQHF
TRBV19,TRBJ2-1,17,-,-,TGTGCCAGTAGTACTGAAACAGGGACGTTAACCTACAATGAGCAGTTCTTC,CASSTETGTLTYNEQFF
TRBV11-2,TRBJ2-1,15,-,TRBD2,TGTGCCAGCAGCCTAGGGACTAGCTGGAACAATGAGCAGTTCTTC,CASSLGTSWNNEQFF
TRBV4-1,TRBJ1-4,12,-,-,TGCGCCAGCAGCCGAACAAATGAAAAACTGTTTTTT,CASSRTNEKLFF
TRBV27,TRBJ2-7,14,-,TRBD1,TGTGCCAGCAGTCCGACAGGGCCGAGATACGAGCAGTACTTC,CASSPTGPRYEQYF
TRBV7-8,TRBJ2-1,15,-,TRBD2,TGTGCCAGCAGCTTAGACTCGCGGGGGGGCGGTGAGCAGTTCTTC,CASSLDSRGGGEQFF
TRBV6-6,TRBJ1-6,14,-,-,TGTGCCAGCAGTTTTTTAGGGGATAATTCACCCCTCCACTTT,CASSFLGDNSPLHF
TRBV7-8,TRBJ1-1,15,-,TRBD1,TGTGCCAGCAGCTTAGATGGACAGGTCACGGCTGAAGCTTTCTTT,CASSLDGQVTAEAFF
TRBV7-3,TRBJ1-6,14,-,-,TGTGCCAGCAGCTTAGGAGTGTTAAATTCACCCCTCCACTTT,CASSLGVLNSPLHF
TRBV9,TRBJ2-1,14,-,-,TGTGCCAGCAGCGATTTGGGGGCTTACAATGAGCAGTTCTTC,CASSDLGAYNEQFF
TRBV3-1/TRBV3-2,TRBJ2-2,18,-,TRBD2,TGTGCCAGCAGCCTCCGAGCGGGGGGGATCACCTACACCGGGGAGCTGTTTTTT,CASSLRAGGITYTGELFF
TRBV7-5,TRBJ2-7,13,-,-,TGTGTCAGAAGCTTAGTCCAGGGAGGCGAGCAGTACTTC,CVRSLVQGGEQYF
TRBV9,TRBJ2-1,14,-,-,TGTGCCAGCAGCGTCGGACAGACATACAATGAGCAGTTCTTC,CASSVGQTYNEQFF
TRBV11-2,TRBJ2-3,14,-,TRBD1,TGTGCCAGCAGCACGGGACAGAGCACAGATACGCAGTATTTT,CASSTGQSTDTQYF
TRBV6-5,TRBJ1-2,14,-,-,TGTGCCAGCAGTTACTCTAAGGGGGTTGGCGGCTACACCTTC,CASSYSKGVGGYTF
TRBV5-1,TRBJ1-2,15,few,-,TGCGCCAGCAGCTTGGGAGGTCCCGGGGGCTATGGCTACACCTTC,CASSLGGPGGYGYTF
TRBV28,TRBJ2-3,16,few,-,TGTGCCAGCAGTTTATCCGACGCGGCGGCCCCAGATACGCAGTATTTT,CASSLSDAAAPDTQYF
TRBV9,TRBJ2-3,16,-,TRBD2,TGTGCCAGCAGCGTTCGTAGCGGGGGGGCAACAGATACGCAGTATTTT,CASSVRSGGATDTQYF
TRBV12-3/TRBV12-4,TRBJ1-2,13,-,TRBD1,TGTGCCAGCAGTTCTGGGACAGGGGTAAGCTACACCTTC,CASSSGTGVSYTF
TRBV15,TRBJ1-1,18,-,TRBD1,TGTGCCACCAGCAGACAACGGAGGGGACAGGGGTCGGACACTGAAGCTTTCTTT,CATSRQRRGQGSDTEAFF
TRBV24-1,TRBJ2-3,13,-,-,TGTGCCACCCAGAGACAGGACACAGATACGCAGTATTTT,CATQRQDTDTQYF
TRBV19,TRBJ1-1,15,-,-,TGTGCCAGTAGTATAACCCCGCAGGGAGGCACTGAAGCTTTCTTT,CASSITPQGGTEAFF
TRBV2,TRBJ1-2,13,-,-,TGTGCCAGCAGTGAAGCCCGACAATATGGCTACACCTTC,CASSEARQYGYTF
TRBV12-5,TRBJ2-1,16,-,TRBD1,TGTGCTAGTGGGGGGGGACAGGGGAAACCCTACAATGAGCAGTTCTTC,CASGGGQGKPYNEQFF
TRBV6-1,TRBJ1-6,15,-,-,TGTGCCAGCAGTGAAGGAACACCCTATAATTCACCCCTCCACTTT,CASSEGTPYNSPLHF
TRBV10-3,TRBJ2-1,14,-,-,TGTGCCATCAGTGAGGGTTCCGTTAGAGGTGAGCAGTTCTTC,CAISEGSVRGEQFF
TRBV30,TRBJ1-1,13,-,-,TGTGCCTGGAGTAACACGGGGAACACTGAAGCTTTCTTT,CAWSNTGNTEAFF
TRBV10-3,TRBJ2-7,12,-,-,TGTGCCATCAGTGAACACTCCTACGAGCAGTACTTC,CAISEHSYEQYF
TRBV11-2,TRBJ2-2,18,-,-,TGTGCCAGCAGCTTAGATTGGACACCCCCCCGAAACACCGGGGAGCTGTTTTTT,CASSLDWTPPRNTGELFF
TRBV6-2/TRBV6-3,TRBJ2-7,15,-,-,TGTGCCAGCAGTTACGTGAGGTTCCCCCCCTACGAGCAGTACTTC,CASSYVRFPPYEQYF
TRBV19,TRBJ1-5,18,-,-,TGTGCCAGTAGTATAGCGTGGGGAGGCAGAGGTAGCAATCAGCCCCAGCATTTT,CASSIAWGGRGSNQPQHF